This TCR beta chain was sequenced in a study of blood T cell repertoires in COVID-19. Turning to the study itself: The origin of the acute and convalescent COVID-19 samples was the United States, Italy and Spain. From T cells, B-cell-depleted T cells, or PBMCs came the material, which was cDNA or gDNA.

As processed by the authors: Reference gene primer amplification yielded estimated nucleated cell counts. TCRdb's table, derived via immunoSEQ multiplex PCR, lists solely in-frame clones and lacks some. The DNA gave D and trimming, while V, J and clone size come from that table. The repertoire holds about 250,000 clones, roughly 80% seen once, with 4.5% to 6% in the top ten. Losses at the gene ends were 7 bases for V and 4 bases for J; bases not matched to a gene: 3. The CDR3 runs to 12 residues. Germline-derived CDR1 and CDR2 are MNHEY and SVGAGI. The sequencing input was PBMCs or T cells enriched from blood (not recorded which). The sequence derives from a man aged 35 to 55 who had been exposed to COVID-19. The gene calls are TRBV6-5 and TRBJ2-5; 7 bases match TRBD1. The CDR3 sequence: CASTPGGETQYF. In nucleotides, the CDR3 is TGTGCCAGCACCCCAGGGGGAGAGACCCAGTACTTC.